One and the same sample provided the 9 T cell receptor beta chains below, sequenced in a study of identifying expanded T cells in peripheral blood. Sequenced by immunoSEQ multiplex PCR; TCRdb stores in-frame clones only, minus some. The sample consists of about 110,000 clones, around 89% of them appearing once. Material: blood. Source of these receptors: a person aged 18-70 years in good health.

CDR3 amino acids: CASSYSIRGRETQYF. The CDR3 DNA reads as TGTGCCAGCAGTTACTCGATTAGGGGGCGAGAGACCCAGTACTTC. The rearrangement links TRBV6-5 to TRBJ2-5; 7 bases match TRBD1. CDR1 and CDR2 from the germline V gene are MNHEY and SVGAGI. This CDR3 spans 15 amino acids. V gave up 0 bases and J gave up 4 bases; unmatched junction bases: 5.

The count of this clone is one. The chain has TRBV30 and TRBJ2-5; 8 bases agree with TRBD1. CDR3 size: 17 residues. Germline V gives CDR1 GTSNPN, CDR2 SVGIG (reference sequence). After removal of 0 bases from V and 4 bases from J, the junction contained 13 bases not matched to a gene. In DNA form, the CDR3 reads TGTGCCTGGAGTGTAATGGGGTCTAGACAGGGGCGAGAGACCCAGTACTTC. Protein product: CAWSVMGSRQGRETQYF. The complete variable domain, with remaining parts taken from reference TRBV30 and TRBJ2-5, reads SQTIHQWPATLVQPVGSPLSLECTVEGTSNPNLYWYRQAAGRGLQLLFYSVGIGQISSEVPQNLSASRPQDRQFILSSKKLLLSDSGFYLCAWSVMGSRQGRETQYFGPGTRLLVL.

V and J are TRBV5-1 and TRBJ1-1, with D hard to call. The CDR3 has 14 amino acids. In germline, CDR1 is SGHRS, CDR2 YFSETQ. Between the trimmed V and J ends, which lost 0 bases and 1 base, there was a span of 7 bases. CDR3 sequence reads: CASSLASQNTEAFF. CDR3 nucleotide sequence: TGCGCCAGCAGCTTGGCCTCCCAGAACACTGAAGCTTTCTTT.

This clone was recorded once. This chain links TRBV2 with TRBJ2-7, with a possible D match to TRBD2 (6 bases). With 6 bases removed from V and 2 bases from J, the gap between germline ends came to 8 bases. The germline V gene encodes CDR1 SNHLY and CDR2 FYNNEI. The CDR3 length is 12 residues. CDR3 DNA sequence: TGTGCCAGCAGCGGGACTCCCTACGAGCAGTACTTC. This gives the protein CASSGTPYEQYF.

The rearrangement uses TRBV6-5 and TRBJ2-5, with D maybe TRBD2 (6 bases). The assigned J gene may be wrong: the sequence end matches TRBJ2-7 better. CDR3 length: 15 residues. Germline V gives CDR1 MNHEY, CDR2 SVGAGI. CDR3 bases: TGTGCCAGCAGTTCCTTGGGACTGACATCCTACGAGCAGTACTTC. Amino acid sequence: CASSSLGLTSYEQYF.

The gene calls are TRBV29-1 and TRBJ2-3, with TRBD2 as a possible D gene (5 bases). This CDR3 has 14 amino acids. Germline V gives CDR1 SQVTM, CDR2 ANQGSEA. Trimming took 3 bases from V and 5 from J, leaving 15 bases between them. This CDR3 is CSVDVASVGDTQYF. The DNA of the CDR3 is TGCAGCGTTGATGTAGCGTCGGTTGGAGATACGCAGTATTTT.

The chain recombines TRBV7-9 with TRBJ1-1; the match to TRBD1 covers 7 bases. CDR1 and CDR2 from the germline V gene are SEHNR and FQNEAQ (reference sequence). Losses at the gene ends were 5 bases for V and 6 bases for J; bases not matched to a gene: 9. The CDR3 extends over 14 amino acids. This CDR3 reads CASSPLDREAEAFF. In DNA form, the CDR3 reads TGTGCCAGCAGCCCTCTCGACAGGGAGGCTGAAGCTTTCTTT.

V gene TRBV30 combines with J gene TRBJ1-6; D might be TRBD1 (6 bases). Germline V lookup: CDR1 GTSNPN, CDR2 SVGIG (reference sequence). Trimming left V 4 bases short and J 7 bases short, with 17 bases between. The CDR3 has 15 residues. The CDR3 loop reads CAWTIRGARNSPLHF. DNA for the CDR3: TGTGCCTGGACCATACGGGGGGCGAGGAATTCACCCCTCCACTTT.

The chain combines TRBV7-9 with TRBJ1-1, with unresolved D. In germline, CDR1 is SEHNR, CDR2 FQNEAQ (reference sequence). Trimming left V 1 base short and J 4 bases short, with 13 bases between. CDR3 length: 15 residues. This chain's CDR3 is CASSLVGFPSTEAFF. CDR3 DNA: TGTGCCAGCAGCTTAGTAGGCTTCCCGAGCACTGAAGCTTTCTTT. Full variable domain (remainder filled in from reference TRBV7-9 and TRBJ1-1): DTGVSQNPRHKITKRGQNVTFRCDPISEHNRLYWYRQTLGQGPEFLTYFQNEAQLEKSRLLSDRFSAERPKGSFSTLEIQRTEQGDSAMYLCASSLVGFPSTEAFFGQGTRLTVV.